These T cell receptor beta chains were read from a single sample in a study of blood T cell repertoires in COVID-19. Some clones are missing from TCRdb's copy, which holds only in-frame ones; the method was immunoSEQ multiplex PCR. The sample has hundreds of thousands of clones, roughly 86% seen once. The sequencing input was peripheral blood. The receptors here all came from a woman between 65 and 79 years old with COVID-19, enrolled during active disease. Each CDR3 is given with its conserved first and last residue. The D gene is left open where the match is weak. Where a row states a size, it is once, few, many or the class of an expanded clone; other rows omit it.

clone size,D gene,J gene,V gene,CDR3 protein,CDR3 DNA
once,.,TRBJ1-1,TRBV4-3,CASSQDGGDDTEAFF,TGCGCCAGCAGCCAAGATGGAGGGGACGACACTGAAGCTTTCTTT
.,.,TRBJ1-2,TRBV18,CASSPPSLGYTF,TGTGCCAGCTCACCACCGTCCCTTGGCTACACCTTC
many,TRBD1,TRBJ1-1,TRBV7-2,CASSFSPPGGGTEAFF,TGTGCCAGCAGCTTTTCCCCGCCAGGGGGAGGAACTGAAGCTTTCTTT
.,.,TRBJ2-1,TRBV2,CASTSRNEQFF,TGTGCCAGCACTTCCCGCAATGAGCAGTTCTTC
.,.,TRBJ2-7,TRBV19,CASSKAGQFNSYEQYF,TGTGCCAGTAGTAAGGCGGGACAGTTCAACTCCTACGAGCAGTACTTC
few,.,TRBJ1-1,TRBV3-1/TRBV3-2,CASSQRGWGSEAFF,TGTGCCAGCAGCCAACGGGGTTGGGGTTCTGAAGCTTTCTTT
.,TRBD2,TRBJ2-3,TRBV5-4,CASSLRGLAGKTDTQYF,TGTGCCAGCAGCCTAAGGGGACTAGCGGGGAAAACAGATACGCAGTATTTT
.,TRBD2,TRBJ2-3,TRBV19,CASSGSGGLTDTQYF,TGTGCCAGTAGTGGCAGCGGGGGGCTTACAGATACGCAGTATTTT
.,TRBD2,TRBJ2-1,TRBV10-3,CAISVAGGTYNEQFF,TGTGCCATCAGTGTTGCGGGGGGAACCTACAATGAGCAGTTCTTC
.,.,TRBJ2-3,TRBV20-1,CSASRGSSTDTQYF,TGCAGTGCTAGTAGGGGATCTAGCACAGATACGCAGTATTTT
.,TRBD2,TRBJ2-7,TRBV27,CASSSRVRTGTSGGAHIYEQYF,TGTGCCAGCAGTTCTCGGGTTAGAACCGGGACTAGCGGGGGGGCTCACATCTACGAGCAGTACTTC
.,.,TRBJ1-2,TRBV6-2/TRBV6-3,CASSYVKGANYGYTF,TGTGCCAGCAGTTACGTCAAGGGAGCTAACTATGGCTACACCTTC
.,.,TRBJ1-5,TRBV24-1,CATSDRSGTSDSQPQHF,TGTGCCACCAGTGATCGATCCGGGACATCTGACTCCCAGCCCCAGCATTTT
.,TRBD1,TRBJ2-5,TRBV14,CASSLDRALQETQYF,TGTGCCAGCAGCTTGGACAGGGCCCTCCAAGAGACCCAGTACTTC
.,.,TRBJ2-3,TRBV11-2,CASSLGGTDTQYF,TGTGCCAGCAGCTTAGGAGGCACAGATACGCAGTATTTT
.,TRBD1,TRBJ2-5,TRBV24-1,CATSPRGETQYF,TGTGCCACCAGTCCCAGGGGGGAGACCCAGTACTTC
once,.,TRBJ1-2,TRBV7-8,CASSFAGRGYTF,TGTGCCAGCAGCTTCGCAGGGAGGGGCTACACCTTC
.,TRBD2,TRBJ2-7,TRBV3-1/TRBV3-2,CASSRHDTLAGGPLQYF,TGTGCCAGCAGCCGCCATGATACCCTAGCGGGGGGGCCCCTGCAGTACTTC
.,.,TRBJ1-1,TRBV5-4,CASSPGGNGNTEAFF,TGTGCCAGCAGCCCCGGAGGGAACGGAAACACTGAAGCTTTCTTT
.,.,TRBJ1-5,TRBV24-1,CATSDPGGGGNQPQHF,TGTGCCACCAGTGACCCCGGGGGGGGCGGCAATCAGCCCCAGCATTTT
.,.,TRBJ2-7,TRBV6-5,CASSSAVGEQYF,TGTGCCAGCAGTTCGGCGGTTGGCGAGCAGTACTTC
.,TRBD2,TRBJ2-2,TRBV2,CASSEPSGGTNTGELFF,TGTGCCAGCAGTGAACCTAGCGGGGGGACTAACACCGGGGAGCTGTTTTTT
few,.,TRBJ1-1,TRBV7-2,CASGPDRTNTEAFF,TGTGCCAGCGGACCCGACAGGACGAACACTGAAGCTTTCTTT
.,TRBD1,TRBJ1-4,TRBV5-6,CASSKGQGGEKLFF,TGTGCCAGCAGCAAGGGACAGGGCGGTGAAAAACTGTTTTTT